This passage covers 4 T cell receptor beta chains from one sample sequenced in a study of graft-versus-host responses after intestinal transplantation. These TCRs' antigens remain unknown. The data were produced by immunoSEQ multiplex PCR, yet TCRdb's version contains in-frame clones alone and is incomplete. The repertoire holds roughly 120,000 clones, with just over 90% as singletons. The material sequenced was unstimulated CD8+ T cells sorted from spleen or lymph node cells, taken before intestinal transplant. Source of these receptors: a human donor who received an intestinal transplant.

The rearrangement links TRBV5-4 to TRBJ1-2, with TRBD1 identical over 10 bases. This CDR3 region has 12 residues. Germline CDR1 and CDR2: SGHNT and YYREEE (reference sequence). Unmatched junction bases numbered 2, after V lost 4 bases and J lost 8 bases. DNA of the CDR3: TGTGCCAGCAGCCTGGGACAGGGGGGCTACACCTTC. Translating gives CASSLGQGGYTF.

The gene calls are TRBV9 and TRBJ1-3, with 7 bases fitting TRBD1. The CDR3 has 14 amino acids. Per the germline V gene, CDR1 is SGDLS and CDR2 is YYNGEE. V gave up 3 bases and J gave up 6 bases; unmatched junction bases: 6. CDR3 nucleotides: TGTGCCAGCAGCGCATCGACAGGGCTAAACACCATATATTTT. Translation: CASSASTGLNTIYF.

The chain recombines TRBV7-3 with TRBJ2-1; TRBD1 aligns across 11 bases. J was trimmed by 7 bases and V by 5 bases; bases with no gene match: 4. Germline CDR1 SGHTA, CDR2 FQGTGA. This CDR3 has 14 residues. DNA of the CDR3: TGTGCCAGCAGCCTCGGACAGGGGGCGAATGAGCAGTTCTTC. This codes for CASSLGQGANEQFF.

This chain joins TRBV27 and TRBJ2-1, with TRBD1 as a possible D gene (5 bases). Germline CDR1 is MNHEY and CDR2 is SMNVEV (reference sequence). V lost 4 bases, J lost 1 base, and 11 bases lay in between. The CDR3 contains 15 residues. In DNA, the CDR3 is TGTGCCAGCAGTTGGGTAGGGGAATCCTACAATGAGCAGTTCTTC. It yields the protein CASSWVGESYNEQFF.